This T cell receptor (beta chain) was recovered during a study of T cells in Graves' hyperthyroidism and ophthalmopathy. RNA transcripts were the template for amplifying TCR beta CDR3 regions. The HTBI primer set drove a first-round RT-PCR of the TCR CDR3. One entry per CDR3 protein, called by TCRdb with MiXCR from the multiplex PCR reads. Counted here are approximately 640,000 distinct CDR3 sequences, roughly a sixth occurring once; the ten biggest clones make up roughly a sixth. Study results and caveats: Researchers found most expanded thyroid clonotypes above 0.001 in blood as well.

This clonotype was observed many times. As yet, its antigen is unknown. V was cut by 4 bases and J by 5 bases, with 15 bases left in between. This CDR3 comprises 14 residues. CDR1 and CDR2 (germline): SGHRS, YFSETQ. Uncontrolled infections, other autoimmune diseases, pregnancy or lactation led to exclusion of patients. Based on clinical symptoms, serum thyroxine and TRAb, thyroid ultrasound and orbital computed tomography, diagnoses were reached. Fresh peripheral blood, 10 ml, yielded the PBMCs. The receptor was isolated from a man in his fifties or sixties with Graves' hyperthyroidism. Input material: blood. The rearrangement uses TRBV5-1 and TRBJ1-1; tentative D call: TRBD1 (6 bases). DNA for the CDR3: TGCGCCAGCAGCGCGGACAGTATGGGGACTGAAGCTTTCTTT. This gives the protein CASSADSMGTEAFF.